What follows are 29 T cell receptor beta chains derived from one specimen sequenced in a study of blood T cell repertoires in COVID-19. Clones were sequenced by immunoSEQ multiplex PCR, and TCRdb holds only the in-frame ones, with some missing. The table has about 220,000 clones, 84% seen once. Material: peripheral blood. The receptors were sampled from a man aged 50-59 years with active or convalescent COVID-19.

The chain recombines TRBV7-2 with TRBJ2-1; D perhaps matches TRBD1 (6 bases). The CDR3 runs to 15 residues. Germline values: CDR1 SGHTA, CDR2 FQGNSA. V shed 7 bases and J shed 5 bases, with 18 bases lying between them. The chain's CDR3 is CASTRRWGPDNEQFF. Here the CDR3 DNA reads TGTGCCAGCACCCGAAGGTGGGGGCCGGACAATGAGCAGTTCTTC.

There are a few counts of this clone. The chain is built from TRBV5-6 and TRBJ2-5; 9 nucleotides line up with TRBD2. CDR3 length: 16 amino acids. After removal of 1 base from V and 5 bases from J, the junction contained 9 bases not matched to a gene. Germline CDR1 is SGHDT and CDR2 is YYEEEE. The CDR3 DNA reads as TGTGCCAGCAGCTTGCAGTTAGCGGGAGAGTTGGAGACCCAGTACTTC. The encoded protein is CASSLQLAGELETQYF.

V and J are TRBV4-3 and TRBJ1-2; a possible D gene is TRBD1 (6 bases). The CDR3 sequence is 15 residues long. The germline gives CDR1 LGHNA, CDR2 YSLEER. With 3 bases removed from V and 5 bases from J, the gap between germline ends came to 16 bases. The CDR3 DNA reads TGCGCCAGCAGCCAGAGCGACAGGAACCTTTATGGCTACACCTTC. It is translated as CASSQSDRNLYGYTF.

The V gene is TRBV6-5, the J gene TRBJ1-1, with TRBD1 matching over 11 bases. With 6 bases clipped from V and 3 bases from J, the junction kept 3 bases outside the gene matches. CDR1 is MNHEY and CDR2 is SVGAGI in the germline V gene. The CDR3 consists of 14 residues. The DNA for the CDR3 is TGTGCCAGCAGAGGACAGGGGGCCGACACTGAAGCTTTCTTT. Protein sequence: CASRGQGADTEAFF.

The chain uses TRBV5-1 and TRBJ2-2, with D possibly being TRBD2 (6 bases). This CDR3 comprises 14 residues. Trimming removed 4 bases at V and 2 bases at J, with 9 bases between. CDR1 and CDR2 (germline): SGHRS, YFSETQ. This CDR3 reads CASSIGLNTGELFF. The CDR3 nucleotides are TGCGCCAGCAGCATCGGACTAAACACCGGGGAGCTGTTTTTT.

In DNA, the CDR3 is TGTGCAAGTCGCTTAGCGAGGGACAGGGTCTCCTACGAGCAGTACGTC. This gives the protein CASRLARDRVSYEQYV. The chain is built from TRBV12-2 and TRBJ2-7; the table calls TRBD1, which could not be checked here. TRBV12-2 is a pseudogene locus. The CDR3 runs to 16 residues.

The chain couples TRBV6-2 or TRBV6-3 to TRBJ2-1; 9 bases agree with TRBD2. The CDR3 consists of 14 residues. CDR1 is MNHEY and CDR2 is SVGEGT in the germline V gene. V shed 5 bases and J 8 bases; nucleotides not matched to a gene: 7. CDR3 loop: CASSISGGRDEQFF. CDR3 coding DNA: TGTGCCAGCAGTATAAGCGGGGGGCGGGATGAGCAGTTCTTC.

The chain links TRBV2 to TRBJ2-5, with 9 bases lining up with TRBD1. CDR1 is SNHLY and CDR2 is FYNNEI in the germline V gene. This CDR3 is 14 amino acids long. The ends lost 5 bases at V and 0 bases at J; junction bases unmatched: 1. The CDR3 DNA sequence: TGTGCCAGCAGTTGGGACAGGGACCAAGAGACCCAGTACTTC. It yields the protein CASSWDRDQETQYF.

The chain has TRBV7-2 and TRBJ2-2; D is perhaps TRBD2 (7 bases). There are 16 residues in the CDR3. With 1 base removed from V and 2 bases from J, the gap between germline ends came to 11 bases. Germline values: CDR1 SGHTA, CDR2 FQGNSA. The CDR3 reads CASSLEGGRNTGELFF. The CDR3 DNA reads TGTGCCAGCAGCTTAGAGGGGGGGCGCAACACCGGGGAGCTGTTTTTT.

The V gene is TRBV19, the J gene TRBJ1-2; 9 bases are shared with TRBD1. The CDR3 is 14 residues long. With 6 bases clipped from V and 3 bases from J, the junction kept 5 bases outside the gene matches. Germline V gives CDR1 LNHDA, CDR2 SQIVND (reference sequence). This CDR3 is CASRDTGGYYGYTF. CDR3 nucleotides: TGTGCCAGTAGAGATACAGGGGGCTACTATGGCTACACCTTC.

The rearrangement uses TRBV29-1 and TRBJ1-2; D may be TRBD1 (5 bases). Germline V CDR1 and CDR2: SQVTM, ANQGSEA. There are 13 residues in the CDR3. With 7 bases removed from V and 3 bases from J, the gap between germline ends came to 15 bases. CDR3 residues: CSALNGGDYGYTF. The CDR3 nucleotides read TGCAGCGCTTTGAACGGGGGAGACTATGGCTACACCTTC.

This clone was counted between two and nine times. The chain joins TRBV28 to TRBJ2-7; 7 nucleotides agree with TRBD2. Germline values: CDR1 MDHEN, CDR2 SYDVKM. There are 16 residues in the CDR3. With 5 bases clipped from V and 2 bases from J, the junction kept 12 bases outside the gene matches. The CDR3 coding sequence is TGTGCCAGCAGTCCCCGGGGGACTAAAACTACCTACGAGCAGTACGTC. Protein: CASSPRGTKTTYEQYV.

This clone appeared a single time. The J gene is TRBJ2-2, the V gene TRBV27, with TRBD1 matching 8 bases. The CDR3 is 16 residues long. Germline values: CDR1 MNHEY, CDR2 SMNVEV (reference sequence). J was trimmed by 0 bases and V by 6 bases; bases with no gene match: 6. CDR3 in DNA: TGTGCCAGCAGCCCGACAGGGGCAGCGAACACCGGGGAGCTGTTTTTT. It specifies CASSPTGAANTGELFF.

The rearrangement links TRBV2 to TRBJ2-7; 7 bases are a match to TRBD2. The germline gives CDR1 SNHLY, CDR2 FYNNEI. CDR3 size: 14 residues. Trimming took 5 bases from V and 2 from J; bases not matched to a gene: 6. As DNA, the CDR3 is TGTGCCAGCAGTACCAGCGGGGTTCCCTACGAGCAGTACGTC. Protein product: CASSTSGVPYEQYV.

V usage is TRBV11-3 and J usage is TRBJ2-1; 7 bases match TRBD2. The CDR3 extends over 14 amino acids. Per germline, CDR1 SGHNT and CDR2 YENEEA. The trim removed 3 bases at V and 6 bases at J, leaving 5 bases unmatched. Written as DNA, the CDR3 is TGTGCCAGCAGCTTGAGGGAGGGCCGCAATGAGCAGTTCTTC. Translation gives CASSLREGRNEQFF.

The table lists this clone with a count of one. This chain links TRBV28 with TRBJ1-1; no reliable D call. V dropped 5 bases and J dropped 4 bases, with 11 bases sitting between them. Per the germline V gene, CDR1 is MDHEN and CDR2 is SYDVKM. The CDR3 is 13 residues long. The CDR3 coding sequence is TGTGCCAGCAGTCTCCCGGGTTTCACTGAAGCTTTCTTT. Translation: CASSLPGFTEAFF.

This rearrangement joins TRBV5-6 to TRBJ2-5; TRBD1 is a possible D gene (6 bases). The CDR3 consists of 15 residues. V dropped 4 bases and J dropped 2 bases, with 15 bases sitting between them. Germline assignment: CDR1 SGHDT and CDR2 YYEEEE. CDR3: CASSLYGTLQETQYF. CDR3 nucleotides: TGTGCCAGCAGCCTATACGGGACACTTCAAGAGACCCAGTACTTC.

The J gene is TRBJ1-1, the V gene TRBV7-9, with D unresolved. In germline, CDR1 is SEHNR, CDR2 FQNEAQ (reference sequence). This CDR3 comprises 11 residues. V lost 4 bases and J lost 8, with 8 bases in between. The CDR3 loop reads CASSSGLEAFF. The CDR3 DNA reads as TGTGCCAGCAGCTCAGGACTGGAAGCTTTCTTT.

The chain combines TRBV27 with TRBJ1-1, with a tentative D call TRBD1 (6 bases). The CDR3 totals 14 residues. The germline gives CDR1 MNHEY, CDR2 SMNVEV (reference sequence). The germline V and J ends were trimmed by 2 bases and 5 bases, with 12 bases remaining between them. CDR3 DNA sequence: TGTGCCAGCAGTTTAAATCAGGGGTGGACTGAAGCTTTCTTT. This sequence encodes CASSLNQGWTEAFF.

V gene TRBV5-8 combines with J gene TRBJ1-1; D uncertain. The germline gives CDR1 SGHTS, CDR2 YDEGEE. The CDR3 length is 15 residues. Trimming cost V 6 bases and J 0 bases, with 15 bases left between them. CDR3: CASKPPPGMNTEAFF. DNA of the CDR3: TGTGCCAGCAAACCACCGCCGGGGATGAACACTGAAGCTTTCTTT.

This sequence joins TRBV7-9 and TRBJ1-2; D might be TRBD1 (5 bases). The length of the CDR3 is 14 residues. In germline, CDR1 is SEHNR, CDR2 FQNEAQ (reference sequence). V lost 1 base, J lost 3 bases, and 9 bases lay in between. The CDR3 is CASSLGGTHYGYTF. The CDR3 DNA reads TGTGCCAGCAGCTTAGGCGGGACTCACTATGGCTACACCTTC.

This clone was seen just once. The chain combines TRBV9 with TRBJ2-1, with 9 bases aligning to TRBD2. The CDR3 length is 14 residues. Unmatched junction bases numbered 5, after V lost 4 bases and J lost 6 bases. The germline gives CDR1 SGDLS, CDR2 YYNGEE. CDR3 bases: TGTGCCAGCAGCCTCTGGACTAGCGTCAATGAGCAGTTCTTC. Translated, it gives CASSLWTSVNEQFF.

The rearrangement links TRBV19 to TRBJ1-5; D possibly corresponds to TRBD1 (6 bases). The CDR3 loop spans 17 amino acids. Germline CDR1 is LNHDA and CDR2 is SQIVND (reference sequence). Trimming shortened V by 3 bases and J by 7 bases, and 22 bases separated the two germline ends. The CDR3 loop reads CASSIRGANRVGQPQHF. The CDR3 nucleotides are TGTGCCAGTAGTATTCGGGGGGCCAACAGGGTTGGGCAGCCCCAGCATTTT.

The V and J genes are TRBV28 and TRBJ2-5; 8 nucleotides line up with TRBD1. After removal of 7 bases from V and 7 bases from J, the junction contained 8 bases not matched to a gene. The CDR3 length is 13 residues. The V gene's germline CDR1 is MDHEN and CDR2 SYDVKM. In DNA form, the CDR3 reads TGTGCCAGCACCGACAAGGACAGGGCGACCCAGTACTTC. As protein: CASTDKDRATQYF. The full variable domain, with the rest looked up from reference TRBV28 and TRBJ2-5, is DVKVTQSSRYLVKRTGEKVFLECVQDMDHENMFWYRQDPGLGLRLIYFSYDVKMKEKGDIPEGYSVSREKKERFSLILESASTNQTSMYLCASTDKDRATQYFGPGTRLLVL.

The gene calls are TRBV5-5 and TRBJ2-7; TRBD1 might be the D (6 bases). Between the trimmed V and J ends, which lost 4 bases and 3 bases, there was a span of 20 bases. The CDR3 length is 16 residues. Germline CDR1 is SGHKS and CDR2 is YYEKEE (reference sequence). The CDR3 bases are TGTGCCAGCAGCCAGGGGATTGGGCGAAAATTCTACGAGCAGTACTTC. The encoded protein is CASSQGIGRKFYEQYF.

The chain has TRBV5-6 and TRBJ1-1, with 8 bases that match TRBD1. The CDR3 totals 17 residues. CDR1 SGHDT and CDR2 YYEEEE come from the germline V gene. J lost 1 base, V lost 3 bases, and 11 bases had no gene match. CDR3 coding DNA: TGTGCCAGCAGCTCCGGGGCGAGGACAGGGAGGAACACTGAAGCTTTCTTT. Amino acid sequence: CASSSGARTGRNTEAFF.

The chain employs TRBV5-1 and TRBJ2-2, with 12 bases matching TRBD2. Trimming took 4 bases from V and 5 from J; bases not matched to a gene: 12. The germline gives CDR1 SGHRS, CDR2 YFSETQ. The CDR3 totals 18 residues. CDR3 loop: CASSVLLAGGPGTGELFF. CDR3 DNA sequence: TGCGCCAGCAGCGTATTACTAGCGGGGGGCCCAGGAACCGGGGAGCTGTTTTTT.

The rearrangement uses TRBV5-1 and TRBJ2-1; TRBD1 might be the D (5 bases). The germline gives CDR1 SGHRS, CDR2 YFSETQ. CDR3 length: 16 residues. The ends were cut back, 3 bases at V and 3 bases at J, with 16 bases in the middle. The CDR3 DNA is TGCGCCAGCAGCTACTCCTCTCCACAGGTCTACAATGAGCAGTTCTTC. Translation gives CASSYSSPQVYNEQFF.

The CDR3 DNA sequence: TGTGCCAGCAGCGCCCATCCCGGGAGCAATCAGCCCCAGCATTTT. The encoded protein is CASSAHPGSNQPQHF. The chain recombines TRBV9 with TRBJ1-5; D remains ambiguous. The CDR3 sequence is 15 residues long. The germline V gene has CDR1 SGDLS and CDR2 YYNGEE. V shed 3 bases and J shed 1 base, with 11 bases lying between them.